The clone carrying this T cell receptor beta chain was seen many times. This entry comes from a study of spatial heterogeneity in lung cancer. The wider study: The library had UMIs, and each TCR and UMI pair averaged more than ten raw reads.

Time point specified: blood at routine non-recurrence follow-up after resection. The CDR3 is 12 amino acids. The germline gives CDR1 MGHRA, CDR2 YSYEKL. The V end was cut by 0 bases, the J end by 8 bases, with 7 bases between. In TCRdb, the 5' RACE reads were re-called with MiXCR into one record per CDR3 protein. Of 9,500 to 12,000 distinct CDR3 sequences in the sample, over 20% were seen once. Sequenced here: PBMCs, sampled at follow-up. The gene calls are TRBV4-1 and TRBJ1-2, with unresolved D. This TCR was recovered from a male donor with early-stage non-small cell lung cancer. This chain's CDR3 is CASSQDGNGYTF. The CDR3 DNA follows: TGCGCCAGCAGCCAAGATGGGAACGGCTACACCTTC.